These T cell receptor beta chains were read from a single sample in a study of T cells in Graves' hyperthyroidism and ophthalmopathy. MiXCR, run by TCRdb on the multiplex PCR reads, gives a single entry per CDR3 protein. The data contain a few hundred thousand distinct CDR3 sequences, around 13% of them singletons. Sequenced material: blood. These receptors were collected from a woman in her 30s with Graves' ophthalmopathy. Both conserved end residues are part of each CDR3. Each record gives: clone size, J gene, V gene, D gene, CDR3 DNA, CDR3 protein. A D gene is named only where the DNA matches it firmly. Some rows mark clone size as missing; the rest say once, few, many or name a class of expanded clone.

once	TRBJ1-6	TRBV11-2	TRBD1	TGTGCCAGCAGCTGGGACAGGGCGTCTCCCCTCCACTTT	CASSWDRASPLHF
many	TRBJ1-1	TRBV28	NA	TGTGCCAGCAGTTTTGAGGAAAACACTGAAGCTTTCTTT	CASSFEENTEAFF
many	TRBJ2-1	TRBV7-9	NA	TGTGCCAGCCGGCTCGGGGCCCTCAATGAGCAGTTCTTC	CASRLGALNEQFF
NA	TRBJ2-2	TRBV5-5	NA	TGTGCCAGCAGCGGGGGACTCTCCGGGGAGCTGTTTTTT	CASSGGLSGELFF
many	TRBJ1-6	TRBV27	NA	TGTGCCAGCAGTCGGTCGTGGGCCTCTAATTCACCCCTCCACTTT	CASSRSWASNSPLHF
NA	TRBJ2-3	TRBV6-1	TRBD2	TGTGCCAGCTGGGGGGGGGGAGCAGATACGCAGTATTTT	CASWGGGADTQYF
NA	TRBJ1-5	TRBV2	TRBD1	TGTGCCAGCAACCCCCGGGACAGAGATCAGCCCCAGCATTTT	CASNPRDRDQPQHF
NA	TRBJ2-3	TRBV4-1	NA	TGCGCCAGCAGCCAAGAGTCAGGAACAGATACGCAGTATTTT	CASSQESGTDTQYF
many	TRBJ2-7	TRBV3-1	NA	TGTGCCAGCAGCCCCCGGGGCCACGAGCAGTACTTC	CASSPRGHEQYF
NA	TRBJ1-1	TRBV28	TRBD1	TGTGCCAGCAGTTTGTGGGTCGGGACAGGGAGCGGCACTGAAGCTTTCTTT	CASSLWVGTGSGTEAFF
few	TRBJ1-3	TRBV4-2	NA	TGTGCCAGCAGCCAAGAGTCAAAAACAACGTCTTTCCGAAACACCATATATTTT	CASSQESKTTSFRNTIYF
NA	TRBJ2-7	TRBV19	TRBD1	TGTGCCAGTACCGCCCCCGGGACAGGGACGTACGAGCAGTACTTC	CASTAPGTGTYEQYF
few	TRBJ1-2	TRBV19	NA	TGTGCCAGTATAGACCCCTTTAACTATGGCTACACCTTC	CASIDPFNYGYTF